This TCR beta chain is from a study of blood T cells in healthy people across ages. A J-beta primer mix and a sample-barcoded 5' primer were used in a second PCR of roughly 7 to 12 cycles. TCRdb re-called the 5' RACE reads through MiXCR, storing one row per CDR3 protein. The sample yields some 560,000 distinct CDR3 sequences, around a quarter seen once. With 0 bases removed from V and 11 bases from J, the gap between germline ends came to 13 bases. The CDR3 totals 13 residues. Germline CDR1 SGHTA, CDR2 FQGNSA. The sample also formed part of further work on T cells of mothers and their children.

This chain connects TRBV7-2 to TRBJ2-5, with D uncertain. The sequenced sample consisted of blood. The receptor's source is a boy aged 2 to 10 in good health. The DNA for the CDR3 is TGTGCCAGCAGCTTAGCCGAAGCCTACGGGCAGTACTTC. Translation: CASSLAEAYGQYF.